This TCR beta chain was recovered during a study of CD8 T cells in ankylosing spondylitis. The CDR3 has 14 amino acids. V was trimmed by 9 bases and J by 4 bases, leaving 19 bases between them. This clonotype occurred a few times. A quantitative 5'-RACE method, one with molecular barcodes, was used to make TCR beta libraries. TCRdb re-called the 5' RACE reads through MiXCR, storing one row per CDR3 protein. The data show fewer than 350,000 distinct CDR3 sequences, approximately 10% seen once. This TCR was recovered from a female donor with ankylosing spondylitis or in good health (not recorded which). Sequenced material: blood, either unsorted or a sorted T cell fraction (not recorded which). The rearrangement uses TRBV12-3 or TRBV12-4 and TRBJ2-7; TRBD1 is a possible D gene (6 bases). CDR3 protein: CASRLRGRGYEQYF. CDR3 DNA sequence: TGTGCCAGTCGCTTGAGGGGGAGAGGATACGAGCAGTACTTC.